Following are 6 T cell receptor beta chains from one sample sequenced in a study of blood T cell repertoires in COVID-19. Sequencing was performed with immunoSEQ multiplex PCR; in TCRdb, only in-frame clones are kept and a portion is missing. The sample contains 55,000 to 65,000 clones, about nine tenths of which appear only once. The sequenced sample consisted of peripheral blood. Source of these receptors: a woman aged 60 to 75 with active COVID-19.

This sequence joins TRBV6-2 or TRBV6-3 and TRBJ1-1; D might be TRBD1 (5 bases). Germline values: CDR1 MNHEY, CDR2 SVGEGT. The V gene lost 2 bases and the J gene lost 0 bases, with 7 bases spanning the gap. The CDR3 runs 14 residues. CDR3 sequence: CASSYTTVNTEAFF. The CDR3 region has the DNA TGTGCCAGCAGTTACACGACAGTGAACACTGAAGCTTTCTTT.

The rearrangement links TRBV12-3 or TRBV12-4 to TRBJ1-1; 9 nucleotides agree with TRBD1. The V gene end was trimmed by 7 bases and the J gene end by 6 bases; junction bases not matched to a gene: 6. This CDR3 is 13 amino acids long. CDR3 loop: CASKGQGRAEAFF. In DNA, the CDR3 is TGTGCCAGCAAGGGACAGGGACGCGCTGAAGCTTTCTTT.

The CDR3 here is CASSQTRFNSPLHF. The CDR3 DNA sequence: TGCGCCAGCAGCCAGACCAGGTTTAATTCACCCCTCCACTTT. This chain links TRBV4-3 with TRBJ1-6; unclear D gene. V was cut by 3 bases and J by 6 bases, with 9 bases left in between. CDR3 length: 14 residues. Germline V gives CDR1 LGHNA, CDR2 YSLEER.

CDR3 in amino acids: CASSTLRTGSNQPQHF. The CDR3 nucleotides are TGTGCCAGTAGTACTCTGAGGACAGGAAGCAATCAGCCCCAGCATTTT. The chain couples TRBV19 to TRBJ1-5; 7 positions match TRBD1. The CDR3 covers 16 residues. J gave up 1 base and V 4 bases, and 7 bases lay outside the gene matches. Germline V gives CDR1 LNHDA, CDR2 SQIVND (reference sequence).

This chain connects TRBV4-2 to TRBJ1-2; D is undetermined. V lost 0 bases to trimming and J lost 5 bases, with 13 bases between them. Germline V CDR1 and CDR2: LGHNA, YNFKEQ. The CDR3 contains 15 residues. The CDR3 coding sequence is TGTGCCAGCAGCCAAGAACCCGGGATTCGGTATGGCTACACCTTC. Translating gives CASSQEPGIRYGYTF.

The chain couples TRBV5-1 to TRBJ2-3; maybe TRBD2 (6 bases). The CDR3 spans 15 residues. In germline, CDR1 is SGHRS, CDR2 YFSETQ. V was clipped by 4 bases and J by 8 bases, with 20 bases between them. The CDR3, as DNA: TGCGCCAGCAGCCTGGTGGCCCCGGCGGGGAGTACGCAGTATTTT. Translation gives CASSLVAPAGSTQYF.